This T cell receptor (beta chain) was sequenced during a study of persistence of HIV-infected CD4 T cells. About the study: Multiple blood draws of up to about 180 mL, except two donors with single leukapheresis.

Cells were stimulated with overlapping HIV-1 Gag 15-mer peptides. CD4+ T cells upregulating both CD40 ligand and CD69 were sorted as responding cells. Stimulated PBMCs had first been depleted of CD8+ T cells. An 18-hour stimulation of CD8-depleted PBMCs used anti-CD28/CD49d costimulation, CD40-blocking antibody and enfuvirtide. The germline V gene has CDR1 KGHDR and CDR2 SFDVKD. The CDR3 has 16 residues. V shed 4 bases and J 3 bases; nucleotides not matched to a gene: 10. The immunoSEQ assay was version 4, run in survey mode. Measured with immunoSEQ multiplex PCR; TCRdb has only the in-frame clones, and not every one. Found here are tens of thousands of clones, 70% of them singletons; the top ten hold more than 1.3%. Study-level findings and limits: TCRbeta richness was lower in CMV- and Gag-responding cells than in anti-CD3/anti-CD28-responding cells.

This clone rates as medium-sized. Its antigen is unidentified. The chain joins TRBV24-1 to TRBJ1-2; 7 bases agree with TRBD1. The specimen comprised CD4+ T cells sorted from PBMCs after approximately 19-hour stimulation, sampled from a patient who received antiretroviral therapy. This receptor was taken from an adult man with HIV who was CMV-seropositive. The CDR3 DNA sequence: TGTGCCACCAGTGACTCGAATTCGGACAGGTACTATGGCTACACCTTC. It codes for CATSDSNSDRYYGYTF.